The rows below give T cell receptor beta chains drawn from one sample of a study of T cell repertoires in cytomegalovirus infection. TCRdb used MiXCR to reprocess the reads, holding one entry per CDR3 protein. Of around 450,000 distinct CDR3 sequences in the sample, approximately 32% were seen once. Specimen: PBMCs. Receptors were obtained from a human donor in good health (CMV status not recorded). Some clones in this sample may be carry-over from other donors' samples. The CDR3 runs from the conserved cysteine through the conserved F or W. D genes are given only for firm matches. A row's size may be missing; if present it is once, few, many or a size class.

CDR3nt: TGTGCCAGCAGCCCGCGGCTGAGGAACGATGAGCAGTTCTTC; CDR3aa: CASSPRLRNDEQFF; j_gene: TRBJ2-1; len: 14; abundance: .; v_gene: TRBV9; d_gene: .
CDR3nt: TGTGCCAGCAGTAAAGTCGTCGGGGACACCTCGGAGACCCAGTACTTC; CDR3aa: CASSKVVGDTSETQYF; j_gene: TRBJ2-5; len: 16; abundance: .; v_gene: TRBV6-2/TRBV6-3; d_gene: .
CDR3nt: TGCGCCAGCAGCCGCAGAAGGGGGGGGCAACACAATGAGCAGTTCTTC; CDR3aa: CASSRRRGGQHNEQFF; j_gene: TRBJ2-1; len: 16; abundance: .; v_gene: TRBV5-1; d_gene: .
CDR3nt: TGTGCCAGCAGCTCTGCTGGGGACCGTCCCTACGAGACGTACTTC; CDR3aa: CASSSAGDRPYETYF; j_gene: TRBJ2-7; len: 15; abundance: .; v_gene: TRBV7-1; d_gene: .
CDR3nt: TGTGCCAGCAGTTACTCGAGGGCGAACGGGGATACGCAGTATTTT; CDR3aa: CASSYSRANGDTQYF; j_gene: TRBJ2-3; len: 15; abundance: .; v_gene: TRBV6-5; d_gene: .
CDR3nt: TGTGCCAGCAGCCCCACCCCGGGCCGTTCCTCTGGGGCCAACGTCCTGACTTTC; CDR3aa: CASSPTPGRSSGANVLTF; j_gene: TRBJ2-6; len: 18; abundance: .; v_gene: TRBV9; d_gene: .
CDR3nt: TGCGCCAGCAGCTTCGGACAGTCTGATTCACCCCTCCACTTT; CDR3aa: CASSFGQSDSPLHF; j_gene: TRBJ1-6; len: 14; abundance: .; v_gene: TRBV4-1; d_gene: .
CDR3nt: TGTGCCAGCAGTTTCGGAGGGAAGGCAGGGGAAAGGAATGGCTACACCTTC; CDR3aa: CASSFGGKAGERNGYTF; j_gene: TRBJ1-2; len: 17; abundance: few; v_gene: TRBV28; d_gene: .
CDR3nt: TGTGCCAGCAGTTCGGGTTTCATGAACACTGAAGCTTTCTTT; CDR3aa: CASSSGFMNTEAFF; j_gene: TRBJ1-1; len: 14; abundance: .; v_gene: TRBV6-5; d_gene: .
CDR3nt: TGTGCCAGCAGAGGACAGACCAATCAGCCCCAGCATTTT; CDR3aa: CASRGQTNQPQHF; j_gene: TRBJ1-5; len: 13; abundance: .; v_gene: TRBV12-3/TRBV12-4; d_gene: .
CDR3nt: TGTGCCAGCAACCCGGGACATAGGGCGGGCACTGAAGCTTTCTTT; CDR3aa: CASNPGHRAGTEAFF; j_gene: TRBJ1-1; len: 15; abundance: few; v_gene: TRBV6-1; d_gene: .
CDR3nt: TGTGCCAGCAGCTTATGGGGTAGCGGGACGCCCTACAATGAGCAGTTCTTC; CDR3aa: CASSLWGSGTPYNEQFF; j_gene: TRBJ2-1; len: 17; abundance: few; v_gene: TRBV13; d_gene: TRBD2
CDR3nt: TGTGCCAGCAGCCCAGACAGTCCGGCGGATGGAAACACCATATATTTT; CDR3aa: CASSPDSPADGNTIYF; j_gene: TRBJ1-3; len: 16; abundance: .; v_gene: TRBV7-4; d_gene: .
CDR3nt: TGTGCCAGCAGTGACCCCCGACGGGGGGCTGAAGCTTTCTTT; CDR3aa: CASSDPRRGAEAFF; j_gene: TRBJ1-1; len: 14; abundance: .; v_gene: TRBV25-1; d_gene: .
CDR3nt: TGTGCCAGCAGTGAGCCTCAGGGGTTGGGTCAGCCCCAGCATTTT; CDR3aa: CASSEPQGLGQPQHF; j_gene: TRBJ1-5; len: 15; abundance: .; v_gene: TRBV2; d_gene: .
CDR3nt: TGTGCCAGCAGTGAATATGGGCCCAGGAGCCGCTACACCTTC; CDR3aa: CASSEYGPRSRYTF; j_gene: TRBJ1-2; len: 14; abundance: few; v_gene: TRBV25-1; d_gene: .
CDR3nt: TGTGCCAGTAAGTATTTCGCAGGGTCGGATCAGCCCCAGCATTTT; CDR3aa: CASKYFAGSDQPQHF; j_gene: TRBJ1-5; len: 15; abundance: .; v_gene: TRBV19; d_gene: .
CDR3nt: TGTGCCAGCAGCTTTACCGGGCCAAGTAGGTCCGGGGAGCTGTTTTTT; CDR3aa: CASSFTGPSRSGELFF; j_gene: TRBJ2-2; len: 16; abundance: .; v_gene: TRBV5-6; d_gene: .
CDR3nt: TGTGCCAGCAGCTTGGGCCTAGTTGGGAATTATGGCTACACCTTC; CDR3aa: CASSLGLVGNYGYTF; j_gene: TRBJ1-2; len: 15; abundance: .; v_gene: TRBV5-4; d_gene: .
CDR3nt: TGTGCCAGCAGCTTAGCCCGACAGGGACGCAGAGGACATGAGCAGTTCTTC; CDR3aa: CASSLARQGRRGHEQFF; j_gene: TRBJ2-1; len: 17; abundance: .; v_gene: TRBV7-6; d_gene: TRBD1
CDR3nt: TGTGCCAGCAGTGGAGGACAGGGGGCAAATCAGCCCCAGCATTTT; CDR3aa: CASSGGQGANQPQHF; j_gene: TRBJ1-5; len: 15; abundance: .; v_gene: TRBV6-1; d_gene: TRBD1
CDR3nt: TGTGCCAGCAGTGAATCCAGCGGGGCCTACGAGCCGTACTTC; CDR3aa: CASSESSGAYEPYF; j_gene: TRBJ2-7; len: 14; abundance: once; v_gene: TRBV25-1; d_gene: TRBD2
CDR3nt: TGTGCCAGCAGCCCCTCCGGGCGCCTACGCGGGCAGTACTTC; CDR3aa: CASSPSGRLRGQYF; j_gene: TRBJ2-7; len: 14; abundance: once; v_gene: TRBV11-2; d_gene: .
CDR3nt: TGCAGTGCCCCATGGACATTGAGCTACTACAATGAGCAGTTCTTC; CDR3aa: CSAPWTLSYYNEQFF; j_gene: TRBJ2-1; len: 15; abundance: .; v_gene: TRBV20-1; d_gene: .
CDR3nt: TGTGCCAGCAGTATACCGACAGGGAAGGTCGGGGAGCTGTTTTTT; CDR3aa: CASSIPTGKVGELFF; j_gene: TRBJ2-2; len: 15; abundance: few; v_gene: TRBV28; d_gene: TRBD1
CDR3nt: TGTGCCAGCAGTATAATTCCGGGACAGGTTTATAACTATGGCTACACCTTC; CDR3aa: CASSIIPGQVYNYGYTF; j_gene: TRBJ1-2; len: 17; abundance: .; v_gene: TRBV6-2/TRBV6-3; d_gene: TRBD1
CDR3nt: TGTGCCAGCAGCGTTGGACAGAGCAATCAGCCCCAGCATTTT; CDR3aa: CASSVGQSNQPQHF; j_gene: TRBJ1-5; len: 14; abundance: few; v_gene: TRBV11-2; d_gene: .
CDR3nt: TGTGCCAGCAGCTTAAAGACCTGGAGGGCTAATTCACCCCTCCACTTT; CDR3aa: CASSLKTWRANSPLHF; j_gene: TRBJ1-6; len: 16; abundance: few; v_gene: TRBV7-6; d_gene: .
CDR3nt: TGTGCCAGCACTTCGGCCAGGGGCACCGGGGAGCTGTTTTTT; CDR3aa: CASTSARGTGELFF; j_gene: TRBJ2-2; len: 14; abundance: .; v_gene: TRBV7-9; d_gene: .
CDR3nt: TGCGCCAGCATGCAGGGAACAGATACGCAGTATTTT; CDR3aa: CASMQGTDTQYF; j_gene: TRBJ2-3; len: 12; abundance: few; v_gene: TRBV10-2; d_gene: .
CDR3nt: TGCAGTGCGTCCCAGCCCGCCGGCTGGAGTGCCCAGTACTTC; CDR3aa: CSASQPAGWSAQYF; j_gene: TRBJ2-5; len: 14; abundance: once; v_gene: TRBV20-1; d_gene: .
CDR3nt: TGCGCCAGCAGCCTCGTAGCGGGGGGTCGCGGCGCCTACAATGAGCAGTTCTTC; CDR3aa: CASSLVAGGRGAYNEQFF; j_gene: TRBJ2-1; len: 18; abundance: few; v_gene: TRBV4-3; d_gene: TRBD2
CDR3nt: TGTGCCACCCTCCGGCCTGCAGGCCCTGTTGGAGAGACCCAGTACTTC; CDR3aa: CATLRPAGPVGETQYF; j_gene: TRBJ2-5; len: 16; abundance: many; v_gene: TRBV6-2/TRBV6-3; d_gene: .
CDR3nt: TGCGCCAGCAGCTTGGCCGAAGGTTTGGAGCAGTTCTTC; CDR3aa: CASSLAEGLEQFF; j_gene: TRBJ2-1; len: 13; abundance: .; v_gene: TRBV5-1; d_gene: .
CDR3nt: TGTGCCAGCAGTTACGCCCCCCCCGGTTATAGCAATCAGCCCCAGCATTTT; CDR3aa: CASSYAPPGYSNQPQHF; j_gene: TRBJ1-5; len: 17; abundance: .; v_gene: TRBV6-2/TRBV6-3; d_gene: .
CDR3nt: TGTGCCAGCACCGACCGGGGGATGTCCTACGAGCAGTACTTC; CDR3aa: CASTDRGMSYEQYF; j_gene: TRBJ2-7; len: 14; abundance: many; v_gene: TRBV7-2; d_gene: .
CDR3nt: TGTGCCAGCAGGCAGACGGGTTCTACAGATACGCAGTATTTT; CDR3aa: CASRQTGSTDTQYF; j_gene: TRBJ2-3; len: 14; abundance: .; v_gene: TRBV5-4; d_gene: .
CDR3nt: TGTGCCAGCACCTTAGGGGAGGGACAGGGGCGCAGGAGCAATCAGCCCCAGCATTTT; CDR3aa: CASTLGEGQGRRSNQPQHF; j_gene: TRBJ1-5; len: 19; abundance: .; v_gene: TRBV12-3/TRBV12-4; d_gene: TRBD1
CDR3nt: TGTGCCAGCAGCCCCCCCCTTACGATAGCTGTTTCCTACGAGCAGTACTTC; CDR3aa: CASSPPLTIAVSYEQYF; j_gene: TRBJ2-7; len: 17; abundance: .; v_gene: TRBV7-8; d_gene: .
CDR3nt: TGTGCTAGCAGCTTAGCGCCCGCGGGCCAAGAGACCCAGTACTTC; CDR3aa: CASSLAPAGQETQYF; j_gene: TRBJ2-5; len: 15; abundance: few; v_gene: TRBV7-7; d_gene: .
CDR3nt: TGTGCCAGCAGTTTGACCAGGGGCAGGGGCTACGAGCAGTACTTC; CDR3aa: CASSLTRGRGYEQYF; j_gene: TRBJ2-7; len: 15; abundance: .; v_gene: TRBV12-3/TRBV12-4; d_gene: .
CDR3nt: TGCAGCGTAGACCCCCGGGACAGCAATGAGCAGTTCTTC; CDR3aa: CSVDPRDSNEQFF; j_gene: TRBJ2-1; len: 13; abundance: .; v_gene: TRBV29-1; d_gene: TRBD1
CDR3nt: TGTGCCAGCGGGGGGGCTAGCACAGATACGCAGTATTTT; CDR3aa: CASGGASTDTQYF; j_gene: TRBJ2-3; len: 13; abundance: .; v_gene: TRBV19; d_gene: TRBD2
CDR3nt: TGCGCCAGCAGCTTGGGGGCACACACCGGGGAGCTGTTTTTT; CDR3aa: CASSLGAHTGELFF; j_gene: TRBJ2-2; len: 14; abundance: few; v_gene: TRBV5-1; d_gene: .
CDR3nt: TGTGCCAGCAGACCGACAGGGGGAGTAGGGACCGGGGAGCTGTTTTTT; CDR3aa: CASRPTGGVGTGELFF; j_gene: TRBJ2-2; len: 16; abundance: few; v_gene: TRBV7-2; d_gene: TRBD1
CDR3nt: TGTGCCGCCGCGAATTTCGGTCTCCCCAATCAGCCCCAGCCTTTT; CDR3aa: CAAANFGLPNQPQPF; j_gene: TRBJ1-5; len: 15; abundance: .; v_gene: TRBV6-2/TRBV6-3; d_gene: .
CDR3nt: TGTGCCAGCAGCTTAGCCGGGGTAGATACGCAGTATTTT; CDR3aa: CASSLAGVDTQYF; j_gene: TRBJ2-3; len: 13; abundance: .; v_gene: TRBV7-2; d_gene: .
CDR3nt: TGCGCCAGCAGCCAGCAGACAGGGAGGTATAGCAATCAGCCCCAGCATTTT; CDR3aa: CASSQQTGRYSNQPQHF; j_gene: TRBJ1-5; len: 17; abundance: .; v_gene: TRBV4-1; d_gene: TRBD1
CDR3nt: TGCAGTGCGCCGGGGCCTGACAGTGTATATCAGCCCCAGCATTTT; CDR3aa: CSAPGPDSVYQPQHF; j_gene: TRBJ1-5; len: 15; abundance: few; v_gene: TRBV20-1; d_gene: .
CDR3nt: TGTGCCAGCAGCTTGGGAGCCAGCGGAAGGACTGAAGCTTTCTTT; CDR3aa: CASSLGASGRTEAFF; j_gene: TRBJ1-1; len: 15; abundance: .; v_gene: TRBV5-6; d_gene: .
CDR3nt: TGTGCCAGCAGCTTAGATACCCTAAATCAGCCCCAGCATTTT; CDR3aa: CASSLDTLNQPQHF; j_gene: TRBJ1-5; len: 14; abundance: few; v_gene: TRBV7-2; d_gene: .
CDR3nt: TGTGCCAGCAGTTACCAACAGGGCCTGTCGGGTCAGCCCCAGCATTTT; CDR3aa: CASSYQQGLSGQPQHF; j_gene: TRBJ1-5; len: 16; abundance: .; v_gene: TRBV28; d_gene: .
CDR3nt: TGCGCCAGCAGCCAACAGCCATATCAGCCCCAGCATTTT; CDR3aa: CASSQQPYQPQHF; j_gene: TRBJ1-5; len: 13; abundance: few; v_gene: TRBV4-3; d_gene: .
CDR3nt: TGTGCCAGCAGCTCCCCCCGACGTGGCAGGAACACTGAAGCTTTCTTT; CDR3aa: CASSSPRRGRNTEAFF; j_gene: TRBJ1-1; len: 16; abundance: many; v_gene: TRBV7-2; d_gene: .
CDR3nt: TGCGCCAGCAGCCAAGATGCAGGTTTGTCCTACGAGCAGTACTTC; CDR3aa: CASSQDAGLSYEQYF; j_gene: TRBJ2-7; len: 15; abundance: .; v_gene: TRBV4-1; d_gene: .
CDR3nt: TGTGCCAGCCGAGGGACGGAACACTATGGCTACACCTTC; CDR3aa: CASRGTEHYGYTF; j_gene: TRBJ1-2; len: 13; abundance: once; v_gene: TRBV11-2; d_gene: .
CDR3nt: TGTGCCAGCAGCTATGCAGGGGGCGAGCAGTACTTC; CDR3aa: CASSYAGGEQYF; j_gene: TRBJ2-7; len: 12; abundance: many; v_gene: TRBV7-2; d_gene: TRBD1